These 26 T cell receptor beta chains were sequenced from one sample in a study of blood T cell repertoires in COVID-19. This table comes from immunoSEQ multiplex PCR, and its TCRdb copy is limited to in-frame clones, with some not included. The sample carries almost 400,000 clones, roughly 90% recorded once. Specimen: PBMCs or T cells enriched from blood (not recorded which). These receptors came from a woman in her 30s with acute COVID-19.

V gene TRBV19 combines with J gene TRBJ1-2, with 9 bases matching TRBD1. CDR1 and CDR2 from the germline V gene are LNHDA and SQIVND (reference sequence). Trimming took 9 bases from V and 1 from J; bases not matched to a gene: 15. This CDR3 comprises 17 residues. As DNA, the CDR3 is TGTGCCAGCGAGGGGGGGACAGGGCAAGATGGTAACTATGGCTACACCTTC. The encoded protein is CASEGGTGQDGNYGYTF. Using reference TRBV19 and TRBJ1-2 for the parts outside the CDR3, the full variable domain is DGGITQSPKYLFRKEGQNVTLSCEQNLNHDAMYWYRQDPGQGLRLIYYSQIVNDFQKGDIAEGYSVSREKKESFPLTVTSAQKNPTAFYLCASEGGTGQDGNYGYTFGSGTRLTVV.

The CDR3 loop reads CASSSGLGVADTQYF. The CDR3 bases are TGTGCCAGCAGTTCCGGACTCGGCGTGGCAGATACGCAGTATTTT. This sequence joins TRBV5-6 and TRBJ2-3; tentative D call: TRBD2 (5 bases). V was clipped by 5 bases and J by 4 bases, with 17 bases between them. Germline V gives CDR1 SGHDT, CDR2 YYEEEE. The CDR3 has 15 amino acids.

The CDR3 sequence is CATSDDPGQGDYEQYF. The CDR3 nucleotides read TGTGCCACCAGTGATGATCCGGGACAGGGAGACTACGAGCAGTACTTC. This chain joins TRBV24-1 and TRBJ2-7; 9 nucleotides match TRBD1. The CDR3 runs to 16 residues. Germline V CDR1 and CDR2: KGHDR, SFDVKD. V was pared by 3 bases and J by 3 bases, with 8 bases of the junction left unmatched.

This chain links TRBV3-1 (or the pseudogene TRBV3-2) with TRBJ2-2; D call uncertain. The CDR3 totals 17 residues. Germline V CDR1 and CDR2: LGHDT, YNNKEL (reference sequence). V lost 2 bases to trimming and J lost 3 bases, with 16 bases between them. The CDR3 spells CASSQHGETYYTGELFF. Written as DNA, the CDR3 is TGTGCCAGCAGCCAACATGGCGAGACTTATTACACCGGGGAGCTGTTTTTT.

Of note for this clone: Its ends do not fully match the called genes, so a read error is possible. J is TRBJ2-1 and V is TRBV5-1; the D gene is possibly TRBD2 (7 bases). CDR3 length: 15 amino acids. The V gene's germline CDR1 is SGHRS and CDR2 YFSETQ. CDR3 bases: TGCGCCAGCAGCTACGGGGGGCCCCCATACAGTGAGCAGTTCTTC. Its translation: CASSYGGPPYSEQFF.

The chain employs TRBV25-1 and TRBJ1-6; weak D call: TRBD1 (5 bases). There are 15 residues in the CDR3. Between the trimmed V and J ends, which lost 6 bases and 8 bases, there was a span of 17 bases. Germline loops: CDR1 MGHDK, CDR2 SYGVNS. The CDR3 is CASRGVRGTDSPLHF. CDR3 DNA: TGTGCCAGCAGGGGAGTCCGGGGGACGGATTCACCCCTCCACTTT.

The chain has TRBV6-5 and TRBJ1-1, with D possibly matching TRBD1 (5 bases). Germline CDR1 reads MNHEY; CDR2 reads SVGAGI. The V gene lost 1 base and the J gene lost 5 bases, with 8 bases spanning the gap. The CDR3 extends over 13 amino acids. The CDR3 DNA sequence: TGTGCCAGCAGTTACTGGTCAGGGACTGAAGCTTTCTTT. Its translation: CASSYWSGTEAFF.

The CDR3 DNA is TGTGCGAGCGTGACACGACAGGGGAGGGGGGACACTGAAGCTTTCTTT. Translating gives CASVTRQGRGDTEAFF. The V call is TRBV4-2, the J call TRBJ1-1; 8 nucleotides line up with TRBD1. Germline CDR1 LGHNA, CDR2 YNFKEQ. The CDR3 extends over 16 amino acids.

V usage is TRBV7-2 and J usage is TRBJ2-1; a weak D match, TRBD1 (6 bases). The CDR3 has 13 amino acids. Trimming removed 5 bases from V and 13 bases from J, with 18 bases in between. CDR1 SGHTA and CDR2 FQGNSA come from the germline V gene. Written as DNA, the CDR3 is TGTGCCAGCAGCGGACAGCAAGTATCCGTACAGTTCTTC. It encodes CASSGQQVSVQFF.

The genes are TRBV6-5 and TRBJ2-1; D may be TRBD1 (6 bases). The CDR3 runs 14 residues. Trimming took 6 bases from V and 3 from J, leaving 12 bases between them. CDR1 is MNHEY, CDR2 SVGAGI, per germline. In DNA form, the CDR3 reads TGTGCCAGCAGGTTCGTGGACAGCTACAATGAGCAGTTCTTC. It codes for CASRFVDSYNEQFF.

The chain employs TRBV21-1 and TRBJ2-7; TRBD2 reflects the table's D call only, with no check against the DNA. TRBV21-1 is classified as a pseudogene. The CDR3 sequence is 17 residues long. The CDR3 reads CASTPLGLAGAPYEQYF. CDR3 in DNA: TGTGCCAGCACGCCTCTTGGACTAGCGGGGGCCCCCTACGAGCAGTACTTC.

This chain uses TRBV7-2 with TRBJ2-1; 7 bases agree with TRBD1. Germline-derived CDR1 and CDR2 are SGHTA and FQGNSA. The CDR3 runs to 12 residues. Germline trimming cut 11 bases from V and 4 bases from J; bases unmatched to any gene: 5. CDR3 residues: CAVPTGYNEQFF. Here the CDR3 DNA reads TGTGCCGTACCGACAGGGTACAATGAGCAGTTCTTC.

The chain carries TRBV5-1 and TRBJ2-1; possible D gene TRBD1, 5 bases. This CDR3 has 14 amino acids. V lost 1 base to trimming and J lost 7 bases, with 12 bases between them. Germline CDR1 and CDR2: SGHRS and YFSETQ. CDR3: CASSLNPGWNEQFF. For the CDR3, the DNA is TGCGCCAGCAGCTTGAATCCAGGGTGGAATGAGCAGTTCTTC.

CDR3 DNA: TGTGCCATCAGTGAGTTTTCGTTTCGGGACAGTGCGCAGTATTTT. Translated, it gives CAISEFSFRDSAQYF. The genes are TRBV10-3 and TRBJ2-3; TRBD1 matches 7 bases. The trim removed 1 base at V and 10 bases at J, leaving 11 bases unmatched. CDR3 length: 15 amino acids. Germline loops: CDR1 ENHRY, CDR2 SYGVKD.

The chain is built from TRBV2 and TRBJ2-7; 10 bases line up with TRBD1. V dropped 3 bases and J dropped 6; count of bases not matched to a gene: 8. The germline V gene encodes CDR1 SNHLY and CDR2 FYNNEI. CDR3 length: 15 residues. This chain's CDR3 is CASSDEQDRGGEQYF. The CDR3 nucleotides read TGTGCCAGCAGTGACGAGCAGGACAGGGGGGGCGAGCAGTACTTC.

In its sample, this clone was seen a few times. V gene TRBV9 combines with J gene TRBJ1-4, with 7 bases fitting TRBD1. This CDR3 is 14 amino acids long. From germline, CDR1 is SGDLS and CDR2 YYNGEE. V shed 4 bases and J 4 bases; nucleotides not matched to a gene: 4. The CDR3 region has the DNA TGTGCCAGCAGCCCCAGGGGGTTTAATGAAAAACTGTTTTTT. Its protein product is CASSPRGFNEKLFF. Complete variable domain (other parts from reference TRBV9 and TRBJ1-4): DSGVTQTPKHLITATGQRVTLRCSPRSGDLSVYWYQQSLDQGLQFLIQYYNGEERAKGNILERFSAQQFPDLHSELNLSSLELGDSALYFCASSPRGFNEKLFFGSGTQLSVL.

The chain joins TRBV6-5 to TRBJ1-1; 9 bases are a match to TRBD1. CDR1 MNHEY and CDR2 SVGAGI come from the germline V gene. The V gene end was trimmed by 3 bases and the J gene end by 10 bases; junction bases not matched to a gene: 6. This CDR3 contains 13 residues. CDR3 sequence reads: CASSYYPGQGAFF. The CDR3 nucleotides read TGTGCCAGCAGTTATTACCCGGGACAGGGAGCTTTCTTT.

The chain uses TRBV7-3 and TRBJ2-2, with D tentatively TRBD1 (6 bases). Trimming left V 0 bases short and J 2 bases short, with 10 bases between. This CDR3 is built from 16 residues. Germline V CDR1 and CDR2: SGHTA, FQGTGA. Here the CDR3 DNA reads TGTGCCAGCAGCTTAACAAAGGGGACAAACACCGGGGAGCTGTTTTTT. This codes for CASSLTKGTNTGELFF. Drawing the rest from reference TRBV7-3 and TRBJ2-2, the complete variable domain is GAGVSQTPSNKVTEKGKYVELRCDPISGHTALYWYRQSLGQGPEFLIYFQGTGAADDSGLPNDRFFAVRPEGSVSTLKIQRTERGDSAVYLCASSLTKGTNTGELFFGEGSRLTVL.

The chain recombines TRBV19 with TRBJ2-7, with D possibly matching TRBD2 (6 bases). The CDR3 is 14 amino acids. The V gene lost 1 base and the J gene lost 0 bases, with 7 bases spanning the gap. The germline gives CDR1 LNHDA, CDR2 SQIVND (reference sequence). The CDR3 DNA is TGTGCCAGTAGTATAGGCGGGAACTCCTACGAGCAGTACTTC. Residues: CASSIGGNSYEQYF.

V gene TRBV9 combines with J gene TRBJ2-7, with a weak D call TRBD2 (6 bases). V lost 0 bases and J lost 1, with 17 bases in between. The CDR3 covers 17 residues. The V gene's germline CDR1 is SGDLS and CDR2 YYNGEE. The CDR3 sequence: CASSVGTLGGPSYEQYF. CDR3 nucleotides: TGTGCCAGCAGCGTAGGGACTCTGGGGGGTCCTTCCTACGAGCAGTACTTC.

V and J are TRBV20-1 and TRBJ1-1; D ambiguous. Looked up from germline, CDR1 is DFQATT and CDR2 is SNEGSKA (reference sequence). The CDR3 has 10 residues. CDR3 sequence reads: CSAKHVEAFF. CDR3 nucleotides: TGCAGCGCCAAACATGTTGAAGCTTTCTTT.

The chain carries TRBV28 and TRBJ2-7, with 9 bases matching TRBD2. CDR3 length: 18 amino acids. The trim removed 6 bases at V and 4 bases at J, leaving 19 bases unmatched. The germline V gene has CDR1 MDHEN and CDR2 SYDVKM. The CDR3 here is CASRVTGLAGTGSYEQYF. The CDR3 DNA sequence: TGTGCCAGCAGGGTAACGGGGCTAGCGGGGACTGGGTCTTACGAGCAGTACTTC.

This clone has a handful of counts. The J gene is TRBJ1-5, the V gene TRBV4-1; D is perhaps TRBD1 (6 bases). Germline loops: CDR1 MGHRA, CDR2 YSYEKL. V was trimmed by 0 bases and J by 7 bases, leaving 19 bases between them. The CDR3 is made up of 17 amino acids. The CDR3 nucleotides are TGCGCCAGCAGCCAAGAGTACACAGGGACGAGGAGCCAGCCCCAGCATTTT. Protein product: CASSQEYTGTRSQPQHF.

The rearrangement uses TRBV4-3 and TRBJ1-6; D ambiguous. The CDR3 covers 15 residues. Germline loops: CDR1 LGHNA, CDR2 YSLEER. V gave up 4 bases and J gave up 3 bases, with 10 bases separating them. CDR3 DNA: TGCGCCAGCAGCCCTACCGCGCTCTATAATTCACCCCTCCACTTT. Its protein is CASSPTALYNSPLHF.

V gene TRBV7-9 combines with J gene TRBJ1-2; TRBD1 agrees at 7 bases. Germline CDR1 is SEHNR and CDR2 is FQNEAQ (reference sequence). The CDR3 has 15 amino acids. Trimming took 5 bases from V and 4 from J; bases not matched to a gene: 10. CDR3 in amino acids: CASSPSGGQFYGYTF. CDR3 in DNA: TGTGCCAGCAGCCCTTCAGGGGGGCAGTTCTATGGCTACACCTTC.

For this clone: One junction end disagrees with the germline gene, perhaps due to a read error. The rearrangement links TRBV9 to TRBJ2-7; TRBD1 matches 9 bases. Looked up from germline, CDR1 is SGDLS and CDR2 is YYNGEE. The CDR3 extends over 15 amino acids. The CDR3 sequence: CASSVGGTGQGPLNF. The CDR3 DNA follows: TGTGCCAGCAGCGTAGGGGGAACGGGACAGGGCCCCTTAAACTTC.